The clone carrying this T cell receptor (beta chain) is classed as medium-sized by frequency. What it binds is unknown. Libraries were UMI-labeled 5' RACE TRB cDNA. TCRdb reprocessed the 5' RACE reads; each CDR3 protein has one entry and no DNA is given. The sample table sets out 3,500 or so distinct CDR3 sequences. The germline V gene has CDR1 DFQATT and CDR2 SNEGSKA (reference sequence). The CDR3 consists of 15 residues. This specimen comes from a study of CXCR3-negative and CXCR3-positive naive CD8 T cells. Findings and caveats of the study: Researchers reported similar TRBV-TRBJ usage in naive CXCR3-negative and CXCR3-positive cells, though memory differed.

The receptor was derived from a human donor in good health. Some clones in this sample may be carry-over from other donors' samples. The chain links TRBV20-1 to TRBJ1-2; TCRdb selects TRBD1, and the lack of DNA leaves this call unchecked. The source material was naive CXCR3- CD8+ T cells from blood. The subset denotes: CD45RO-CCR7+CD27+CD95- naive CD8+ T cells lacking CXCR3 (TNR3-). The CDR3: CSARDRDRGLLGYTF.